What follows describes a single T cell receptor (beta chain). Its antigen remains unknown. This CDR3 has 18 residues. TCRdb's copy holds only in-frame clones and misses some; the assay was immunoSEQ multiplex PCR. The table shows some 150,000 clones, with 70% to 90% occurring only once. The record originates from a study of T cell responses to AZD1222 COVID-19 vaccine. Whole-study results and caveats: All repertoire sampling was performed exclusively after the peak T cell response. The donor group comprised mostly white British people and more females; the analysis possibly underestimated clonal diversity. At 160-218 and 743-854, vaccine-associated CD4 TCRs were dominant, and they spanned spike.

Sequenced material: peripheral blood, taken after recovery from COVID-19. This receptor was identified in an adult who had recovered from COVID-19. The genes are TRBV1 and TRBJ2-1; the table names TRBD2, a call not compared with the DNA. TRBV1 corresponds to a pseudogene. DNA for the CDR3: TGCACCAGCAGCCAAGACCGGCCTAGCGGGAGGGCCTTCAATGAGCAGTTCTTC. Protein sequence: CTSSQDRPSGRAFNEQFF.